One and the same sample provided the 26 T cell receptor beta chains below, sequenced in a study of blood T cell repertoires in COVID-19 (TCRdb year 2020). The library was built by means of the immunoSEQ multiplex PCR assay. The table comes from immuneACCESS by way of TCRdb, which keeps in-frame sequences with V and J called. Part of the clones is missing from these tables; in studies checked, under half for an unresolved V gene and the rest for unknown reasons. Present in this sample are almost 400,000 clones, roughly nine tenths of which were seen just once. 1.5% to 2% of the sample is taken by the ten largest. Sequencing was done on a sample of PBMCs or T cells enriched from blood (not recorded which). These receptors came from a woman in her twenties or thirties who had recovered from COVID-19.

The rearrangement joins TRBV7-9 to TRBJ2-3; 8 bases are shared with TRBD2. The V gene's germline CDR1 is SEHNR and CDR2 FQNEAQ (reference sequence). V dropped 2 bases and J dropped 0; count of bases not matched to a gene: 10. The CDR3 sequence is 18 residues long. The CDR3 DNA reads TGTGCCAGCAGCTTAAGGGGAAGCGGGGGCGAAAGCACAGATACGCAGTATTTT. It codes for CASSLRGSGGESTDTQYF.

CDR3: CAWSRGGGLHEQYF. CDR3 in DNA: TGTGCCTGGAGTAGGGGCGGGGGCCTCCACGAGCAGTACTTC. The chain uses TRBV30 and TRBJ2-7; D is perhaps TRBD2 (7 bases). Trimming cost V 2 bases and J 5 bases, with 16 bases left between them. This CDR3 is 14 amino acids long. Germline values: CDR1 GTSNPN, CDR2 SVGIG (reference sequence).

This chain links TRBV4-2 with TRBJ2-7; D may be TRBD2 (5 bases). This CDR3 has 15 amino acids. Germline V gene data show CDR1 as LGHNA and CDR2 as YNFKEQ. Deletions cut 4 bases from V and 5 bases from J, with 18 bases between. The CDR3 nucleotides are TGTGCCAGCAGCCCTAAACTAGACGGTTCCCACGAGCAGTACTTC. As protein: CASSPKLDGSHEQYF.

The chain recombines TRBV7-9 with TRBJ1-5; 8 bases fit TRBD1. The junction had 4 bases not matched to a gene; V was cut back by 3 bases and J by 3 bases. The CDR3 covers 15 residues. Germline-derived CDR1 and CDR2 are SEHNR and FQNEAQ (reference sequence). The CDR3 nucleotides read TGTGCCAGCAGCTTGGGACAGGCCCTCAATCAGCCCCAGCATTTT. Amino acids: CASSLGQALNQPQHF. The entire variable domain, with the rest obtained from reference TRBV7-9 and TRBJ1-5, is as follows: DTGVSQNPRHKITKRGQNVTFRCDPISEHNRLYWYRQTLGQGPEFLTYFQNEAQLEKSRLLSDRFSAERPKGSFSTLEIQRTEQGDSAMYLCASSLGQALNQPQHFGDGTRLSIL.

The CDR3 protein is CASSLAGGAETYEQYF. The CDR3 coding sequence is TGTGCCAGCAGCTTGGCAGGCGGGGCCGAAACCTACGAGCAGTACTTC. The rearrangement links TRBV5-4 to TRBJ2-7, with a possible D match to TRBD2 (6 bases). Germline V gene lookup returns CDR1 SGHNT and CDR2 YYREEE (reference sequence). The CDR3 is 16 residues long. V lost 0 bases and J lost 2, with 15 bases in between.

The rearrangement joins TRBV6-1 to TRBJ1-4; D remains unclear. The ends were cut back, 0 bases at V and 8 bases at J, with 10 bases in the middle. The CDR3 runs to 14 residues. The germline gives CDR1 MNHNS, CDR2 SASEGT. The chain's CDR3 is CASSEALRGEKLFF. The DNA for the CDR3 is TGTGCCAGCAGTGAAGCGCTTCGAGGGGAAAAACTGTTTTTT.

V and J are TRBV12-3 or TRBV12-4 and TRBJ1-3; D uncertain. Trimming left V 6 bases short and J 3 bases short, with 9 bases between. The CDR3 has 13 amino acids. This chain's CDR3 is CASSKELGNTIYF. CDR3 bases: TGTGCCAGCAGCAAAGAGCTTGGAAACACCATATATTTT.

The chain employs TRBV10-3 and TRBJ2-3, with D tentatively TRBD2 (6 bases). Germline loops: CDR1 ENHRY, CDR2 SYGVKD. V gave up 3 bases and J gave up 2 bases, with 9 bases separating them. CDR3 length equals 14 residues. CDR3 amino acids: CAISEPRDTDTQYF. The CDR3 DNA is TGTGCCATCAGTGAACCGCGGGACACAGATACGCAGTATTTT.

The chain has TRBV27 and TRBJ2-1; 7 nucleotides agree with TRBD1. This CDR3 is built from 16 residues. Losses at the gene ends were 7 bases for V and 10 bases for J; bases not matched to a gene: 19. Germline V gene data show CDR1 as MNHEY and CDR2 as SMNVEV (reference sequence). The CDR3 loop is CASKQGASTGVGEQFF. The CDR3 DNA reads TGTGCCAGCAAACAAGGGGCCTCCACAGGGGTCGGAGAGCAGTTCTTC.

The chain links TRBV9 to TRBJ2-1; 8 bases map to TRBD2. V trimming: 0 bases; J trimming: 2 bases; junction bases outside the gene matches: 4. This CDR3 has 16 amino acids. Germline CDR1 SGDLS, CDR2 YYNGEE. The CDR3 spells CASSVVGGGTYNEQFF. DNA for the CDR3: TGTGCCAGCAGCGTAGTCGGCGGGGGGACCTACAATGAGCAGTTCTTC.

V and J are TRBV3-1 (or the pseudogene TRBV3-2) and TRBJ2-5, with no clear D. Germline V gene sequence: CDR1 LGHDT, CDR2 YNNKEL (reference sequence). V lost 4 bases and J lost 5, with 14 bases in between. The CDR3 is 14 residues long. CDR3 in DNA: TGTGCCAGCAGCCCCCTCCCTCCTGGCGAGACCCAGTACTTC. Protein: CASSPLPPGETQYF.

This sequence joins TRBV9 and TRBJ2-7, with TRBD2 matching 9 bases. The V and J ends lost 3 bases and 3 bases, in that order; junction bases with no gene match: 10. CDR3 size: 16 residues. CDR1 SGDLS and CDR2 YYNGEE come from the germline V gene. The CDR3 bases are TGTGCCAGCAGCGACTCGGTAGCGGGAGCGGGCTACGAGCAGTACTTC. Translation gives CASSDSVAGAGYEQYF.

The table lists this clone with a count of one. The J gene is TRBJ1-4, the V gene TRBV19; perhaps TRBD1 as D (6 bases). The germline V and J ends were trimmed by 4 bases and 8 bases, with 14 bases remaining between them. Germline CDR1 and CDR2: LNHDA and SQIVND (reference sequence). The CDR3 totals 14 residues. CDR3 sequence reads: CASSSGQWVEKLFF. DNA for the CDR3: TGTGCCAGTAGTAGCGGACAGTGGGTGGAAAAACTGTTTTTT.

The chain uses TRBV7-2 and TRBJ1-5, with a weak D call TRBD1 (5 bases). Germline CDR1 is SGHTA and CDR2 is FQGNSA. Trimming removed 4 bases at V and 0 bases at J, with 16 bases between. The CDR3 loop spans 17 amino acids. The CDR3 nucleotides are TGTGCCAGCAGCTGGGACCGTGGGGGAGGTAGCAATCAGCCCCAGCATTTT. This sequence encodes CASSWDRGGGSNQPQHF.

The CDR3 loop is CASSFTQGAFYNSPLHF. The CDR3, as DNA: TGTGCCAGCAGTTTCACACAGGGGGCTTTCTATAATTCACCCCTCCACTTT. The chain is built from TRBV27 and TRBJ1-6; 9 nucleotides align to TRBD1. From germline, CDR1 is MNHEY and CDR2 SMNVEV (reference sequence). This CDR3 region has 17 residues. V was clipped by 3 bases and J by 3 bases; unmatched bases: 6.

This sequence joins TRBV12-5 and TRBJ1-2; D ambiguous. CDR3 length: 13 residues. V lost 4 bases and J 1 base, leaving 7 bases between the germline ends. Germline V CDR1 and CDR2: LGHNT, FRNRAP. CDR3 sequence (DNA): TGTGCTAGTGGTTCGAGAAATAACTATGGCTACACCTTC. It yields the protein CASGSRNNYGYTF.

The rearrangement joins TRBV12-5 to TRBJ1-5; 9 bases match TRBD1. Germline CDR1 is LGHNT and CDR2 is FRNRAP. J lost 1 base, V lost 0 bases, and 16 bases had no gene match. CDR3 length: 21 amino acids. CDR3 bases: TGTGCTAGTGGTTTGGTACAAATCCGTGACAGGGGGTTTTTGAGCAATCAGCCCCAGCATTTT. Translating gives CASGLVQIRDRGFLSNQPQHF.

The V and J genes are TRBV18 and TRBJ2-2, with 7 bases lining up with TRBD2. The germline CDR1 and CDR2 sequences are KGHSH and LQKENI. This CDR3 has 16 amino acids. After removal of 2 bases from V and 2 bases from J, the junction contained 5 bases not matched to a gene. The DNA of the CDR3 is TGTGCCAGCTCACCAGGGAGGGGACCCAACACCGGGGAGCTGTTTTTT. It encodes CASSPGRGPNTGELFF. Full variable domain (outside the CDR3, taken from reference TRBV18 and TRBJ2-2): NAGVMQNPRHLVRRRGQEARLRCSPMKGHSHVYWYRQLPEEGLKFMVYLQKENIIDESGMPKERFSAEFPKEGPSILRIQQVVRGDSAAYFCASSPGRGPNTGELFFGEGSRLTVL.

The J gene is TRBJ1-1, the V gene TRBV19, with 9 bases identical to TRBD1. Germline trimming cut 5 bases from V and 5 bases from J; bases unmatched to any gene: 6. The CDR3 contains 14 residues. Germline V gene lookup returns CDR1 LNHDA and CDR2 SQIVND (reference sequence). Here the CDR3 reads CASSLGTGTTEAFF. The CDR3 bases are TGTGCCAGTAGTCTCGGGACAGGGACGACTGAAGCTTTCTTT.

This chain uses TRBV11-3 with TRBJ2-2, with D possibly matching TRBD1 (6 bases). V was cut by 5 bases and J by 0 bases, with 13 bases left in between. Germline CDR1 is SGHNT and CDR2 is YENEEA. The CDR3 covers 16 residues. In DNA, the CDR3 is TGTGCCAGCAGCCGCAGACAGGCCGCGAACACCGGGGAGCTGTTTTTT. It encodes CASSRRQAANTGELFF.

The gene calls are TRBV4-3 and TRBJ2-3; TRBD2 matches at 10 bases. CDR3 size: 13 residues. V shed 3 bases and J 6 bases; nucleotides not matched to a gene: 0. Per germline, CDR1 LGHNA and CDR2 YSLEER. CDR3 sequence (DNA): TGCGCCAGCAGCCAGGGACTAGCGGATACGCAGTATTTT. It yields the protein CASSQGLADTQYF.

The CDR3 sequence is CASSFEGGTDTQYF. In DNA, the CDR3 is TGTGCCAGCAGTTTCGAGGGAGGCACAGATACGCAGTATTTT. J is TRBJ2-3 and V is TRBV28; possible D gene TRBD2, 5 bases. The V and J ends lost 3 bases and 1 base respectively, with 8 bases between them. CDR3 length: 14 residues. Germline V gene sequence: CDR1 MDHEN, CDR2 SYDVKM.

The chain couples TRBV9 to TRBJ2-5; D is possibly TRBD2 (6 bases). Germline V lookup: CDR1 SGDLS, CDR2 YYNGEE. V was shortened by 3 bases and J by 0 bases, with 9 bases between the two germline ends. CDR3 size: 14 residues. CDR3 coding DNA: TGTGCCAGCAGCGGGAGGGGCGACCAAGAGACCCAGTACTTC. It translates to CASSGRGDQETQYF.

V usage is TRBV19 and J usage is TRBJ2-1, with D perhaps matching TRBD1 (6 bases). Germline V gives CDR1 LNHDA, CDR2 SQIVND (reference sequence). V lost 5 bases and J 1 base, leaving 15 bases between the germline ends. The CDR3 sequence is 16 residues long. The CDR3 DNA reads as TGTGCCAGTAGTCGATGGACAGCAGGGTCCTACAATGAGCAGTTCTTC. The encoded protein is CASSRWTAGSYNEQFF.

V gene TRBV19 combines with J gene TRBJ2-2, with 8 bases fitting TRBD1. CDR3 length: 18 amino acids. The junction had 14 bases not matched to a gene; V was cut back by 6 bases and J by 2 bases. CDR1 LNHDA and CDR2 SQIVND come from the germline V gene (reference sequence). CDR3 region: CASRKLTGATRNTGELFF. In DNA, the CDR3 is TGTGCCAGTAGAAAACTGACAGGGGCGACGAGAAACACCGGGGAGCTGTTTTTT.

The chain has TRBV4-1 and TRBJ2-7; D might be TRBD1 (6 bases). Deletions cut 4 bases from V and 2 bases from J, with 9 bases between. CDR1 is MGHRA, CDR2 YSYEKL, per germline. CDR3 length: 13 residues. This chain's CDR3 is CASSLRTAYEQYF. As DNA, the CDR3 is TGCGCCAGCAGCCTGAGGACAGCCTACGAGCAGTACTTC.